Sequencing of this T cell receptor (beta chain) was carried out in a study of blood T cell repertoires in COVID-19. Study overall: The study drew acute and convalescent COVID-19 samples from the United States, Italy and Spain. In each case, the material was cDNA or gDNA derived from T cells, B-cell-depleted T cells, or PBMCs.

Original methodology: Reference gene primers were amplified, and this amplification served to estimate nucleated cell counts. Assay: immunoSEQ multiplex PCR; the TCRdb copy retains only in-frame clones and omits some. V, J and clone size were drawn from that table, and D and trimming were deduced from the DNA. The table has some 130,000 clones, over 80% seen once. The CDR3 has 13 residues. Germline lookup yields CDR1 SGHAT and CDR2 FQNNGV. After removal of 8 bases from V and 7 bases from J, the junction contained 2 bases not matched to a gene. The chain uses TRBV11-2 and TRBJ1-6; 10 nucleotides agree with TRBD1. Sequencing used peripheral blood. The TCR comes from a man aged 40-49 years with active or convalescent COVID-19. The DNA for the CDR3 is TGTGCCAGCGGGGGACAGGGGAATTCACCCCTCCACTTT. This gives the protein CASGGQGNSPLHF.